This T cell receptor beta chain comes out of a study of blood T cell repertoires in COVID-19 (dated by TCRdb to 2019 to 2021). Study-level background: The collaborator samples originated in the United States, Italy and Spain and spanned the acute and convalescent phases of COVID-19. The material from the prospective study consisted of cDNA or gDNA derived from T cells, B-cell-depleted T cells, or PBMCs. The dataset comprised deeply sampled blood TCRbeta repertoires from subjects exposed to, actively infected with, or recovered from COVID-19. The repertoires were made available in a free public database intended to serve as a resource for research on the immune response to SARS-CoV-2. Samples were obtained from the ongoing ImmuneRACE study (first 160 participants) and from about 1,300 subjects provided by 6 global collaborators. Sample metadata almost always included a de-identified subject ID, COVID-19 status, age in years and sex. HLA class I and class II types, where available, came from metadata supplied by the sample provider rather than from assay-based typing. On the study overall, not on this receptor specifically: Clinical and demographic metadata were provided uncurated, with the amount varying by source and participant.

TCRbeta CDR3 regions were amplified from genomic DNA by means of the immunoSEQ Assay, a bias-controlled multiplex PCR. The original pipeline was this. The number of nucleated cells in each sample was estimated from the amplification of reference gene primers within the assay. To quantify the absolute abundance of each unique TCRbeta CDR3 rearrangement, sequence reads were collapsed and filtered. For each sample, productive Simpson clonality was calculated as the square root of Simpson's diversity index across productive rearrangements. TCRdb retrieved this table from immuneACCESS and kept in-frame rearrangements only. Not all clones are present; in checked studies, unresolved V genes account for under half, and no reason is known for the remainder. V and J calls and clone size follow that table, whereas D and trimming were derived from the DNA. This sample lists approximately 300,000 clones; around 90% were detected once. Roughly 20% of the sample is taken by the ten largest.

Participants in the prospective study were enrolled through a virtual design, were aged about 18 to 100 years, and lived in about 25 United States geographic areas. In the prospective study, participants were assigned to cohorts based on the clinical history participants reported in a screening survey and a study questionnaire. Recovered participants in ImmuneRACE Cohort 3 were defined as having two consecutive negative NP/OP PCR tests, clearance from a healthcare professional, or resolution of symptoms. Mobile phlebotomists in the prospective study collected whole blood, serum and a nasopharyngeal or oropharyngeal swab from every participant. Over a 2-month period, participants in the prospective study had the option of providing additional blood draws and questionnaires. Before DNA extraction, blood samples from the prospective study were shipped at room temperature or frozen. Regarding this clone: This receptor's antigen is unknown. No base-level quality is on record; no much larger clone is a single base apart.

The CDR3, cysteine through phenylalanine, is 16 amino acids long. Only the CDR3 DNA stays, 48 bases, in frame from base 1. V trim: 0 bases; J trim: 8 bases; unmatched bases: 10. Taken from the germline V gene (reference sequence), the CDR1 and CDR2 loops are SGHKS and YYEKEE. This clonotype originated in a woman in her twenties or thirties who had recovered from COVID-19. Recombination linked TRBV5-5 to TRBJ2-1; 8 bases in between match TRBD2. The sequencing input was PBMCs or T cells enriched from blood (not recorded which). CDR3 reads: CASSLGGSGVLYEQFF. The DNA is TGTGCCAGCAGCTTGGGTGGTAGCGGGGTCTTGTATGAGCAGTTCTTC.